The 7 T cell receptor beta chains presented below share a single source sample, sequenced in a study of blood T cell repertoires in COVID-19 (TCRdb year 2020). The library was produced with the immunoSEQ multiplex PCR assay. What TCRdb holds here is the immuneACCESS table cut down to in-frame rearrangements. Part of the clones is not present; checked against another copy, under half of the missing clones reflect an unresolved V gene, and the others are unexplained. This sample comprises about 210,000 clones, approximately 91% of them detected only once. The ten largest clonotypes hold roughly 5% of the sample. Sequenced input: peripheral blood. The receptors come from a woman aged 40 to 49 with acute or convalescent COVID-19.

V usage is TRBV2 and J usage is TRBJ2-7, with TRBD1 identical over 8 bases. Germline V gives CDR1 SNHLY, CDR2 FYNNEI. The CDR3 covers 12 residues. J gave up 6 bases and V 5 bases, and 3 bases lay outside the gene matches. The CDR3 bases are TGTGCCAGCAGTTGGACAGGGCGCGAGCAGTACGTC. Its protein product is CASSWTGREQYV.

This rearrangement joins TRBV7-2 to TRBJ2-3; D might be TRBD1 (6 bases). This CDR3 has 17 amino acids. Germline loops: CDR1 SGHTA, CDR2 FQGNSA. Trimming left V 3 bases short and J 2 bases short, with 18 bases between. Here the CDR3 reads CASSFGWDNRNTDTQYF. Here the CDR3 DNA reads TGTGCCAGCAGCTTCGGTTGGGACAATCGAAACACAGATACGCAGTATTTT.

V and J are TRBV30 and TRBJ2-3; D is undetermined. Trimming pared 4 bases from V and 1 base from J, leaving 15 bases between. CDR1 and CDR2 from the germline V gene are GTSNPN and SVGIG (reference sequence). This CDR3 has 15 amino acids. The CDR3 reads CAWKVSNSGTDTQYF. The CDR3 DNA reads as TGTGCCTGGAAAGTAAGCAACTCTGGCACAGATACGCAGTATTTT.

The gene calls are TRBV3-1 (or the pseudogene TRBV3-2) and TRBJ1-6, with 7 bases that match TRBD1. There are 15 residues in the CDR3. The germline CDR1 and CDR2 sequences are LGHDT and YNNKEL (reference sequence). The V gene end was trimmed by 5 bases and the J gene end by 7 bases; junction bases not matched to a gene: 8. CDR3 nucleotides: TGTGCCAGCAGCTGGGACAGCGGACTCAATTCACCCCTCCACTTT. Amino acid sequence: CASSWDSGLNSPLHF.

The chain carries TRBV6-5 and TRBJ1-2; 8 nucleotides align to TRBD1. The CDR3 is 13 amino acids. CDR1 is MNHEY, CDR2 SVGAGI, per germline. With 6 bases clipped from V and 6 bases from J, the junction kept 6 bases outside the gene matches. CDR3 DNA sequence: TGTGCCAGCAGCCGACAGGGGAGGCATGGCTACACCTTC. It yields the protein CASSRQGRHGYTF.

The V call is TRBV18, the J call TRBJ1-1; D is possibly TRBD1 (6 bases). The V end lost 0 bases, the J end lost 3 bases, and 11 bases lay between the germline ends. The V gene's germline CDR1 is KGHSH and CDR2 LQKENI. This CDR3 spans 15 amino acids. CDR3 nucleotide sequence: TGTGCCAGCTCACCACCGGCAGGGGTGGACACTGAAGCTTTCTTT. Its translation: CASSPPAGVDTEAFF.

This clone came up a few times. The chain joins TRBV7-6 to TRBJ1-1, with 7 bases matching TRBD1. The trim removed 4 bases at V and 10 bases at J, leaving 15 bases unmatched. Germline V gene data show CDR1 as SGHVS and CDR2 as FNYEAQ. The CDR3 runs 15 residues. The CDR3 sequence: CASSSIQGYPTPAFF. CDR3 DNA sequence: TGTGCCAGCAGCTCCATACAGGGGTACCCGACCCCAGCTTTCTTT.